This T cell receptor (beta chain) was captured in a study of blood T cell repertoires in COVID-19. At the level of the study: Donors in the United States, Italy and Spain gave samples during acute or convalescent COVID-19. The cDNA or gDNA used as material had been derived from T cells, B-cell-depleted T cells, or PBMCs.

The trim removed 6 bases at V and 1 base at J, leaving 4 bases unmatched. Germline assignment: CDR1 MDHEN and CDR2 SYDVKM. The CDR3 sequence is 14 residues long. Authors' analysis steps: Amplification from reference gene primers served as the basis for estimated nucleated cell counts. TCRdb's copy holds only in-frame clones and misses some; the assay was immunoSEQ multiplex PCR. The DNA was the basis for D and trimming; V, J and clone size are from that table. The sample consists of under 150,000 clones, almost 85% of them appearing once. This TCR came from a man between 60 and 70 years old with acute or convalescent COVID-19. The chain recombines TRBV28 with TRBJ1-2, with 8 bases lining up with TRBD1. Specimen: peripheral blood. The CDR3, as DNA: TGTGCCAGCAGGACGACAGGGGTTAACTATGGCTACACCTTC. It codes for CASRTTGVNYGYTF.